This T cell receptor beta chain is from a study of shared clonotypes between healthy human individuals. Details on this clone: One junction end does not reproduce the germline sequence, and a read error may be involved.

This CDR3 comprises 14 residues. Germline CDR1 reads SGHNT; CDR2 reads YYREEE (reference sequence). Here immunoSEQ multiplex PCR was the method, and the copy in TCRdb shows in-frame clones only, minus some. Among 2 million or so clones listed, roughly 94% were seen once. The sequenced material came from naive CD4+ T cells sorted from blood. As to subset: CD45RA+ positively selected. The source of this sequence is a man aged 18 to 30 in good health. V is TRBV5-4 and J is TRBJ2-1; a possible D gene is TRBD1 (6 bases). CDR3 DNA: TGTGCCAGCAGCCCCCCTACCCAGGGGAGTGAGCGGTTCTTC. This gives the protein CASSPPTQGSERFF. Complete variable domain (other parts from reference TRBV5-4 and TRBJ2-1): ETGVTQSPTHLIKTRGQQVTLRCSSQSGHNTVSWYQQALGQGPQFIFQYYREEENGRGNFPPRFSGLQFPNYSSELNVNALELDDSALYLCASSPPTQGSERFFGPGTRLTVL.